A single sample is the source of the 4 T cell receptor beta chains below, sequenced in a study of T-cell memory formation after mild COVID-19. TCRdb redid the calling of the 5' RACE reads with MiXCR, one entry per CDR3 protein. The sample has approximately 350,000 distinct CDR3 sequences; about an eighth are singletons. The sample was PBMCs or a T cell subset sorted from them (not recorded which). The receptors here all came from a man aged 18 to 35 who had mild COVID-19 (a few samples of this study predate the infection). Cell type and time point are not known.

The genes are TRBV5-5 and TRBJ2-5; D unclear. The CDR3 length is 13 residues. V lost 1 base and J lost 7, with 11 bases in between. Looked up from germline, CDR1 is SGHKS and CDR2 is YYEKEE (reference sequence). The chain's CDR3 is CASSLSSVGTQYF. CDR3 nucleotides: TGTGCCAGCAGCTTGAGTTCTGTTGGGACCCAGTACTTC.

This clonotype was detected ten times or more. The chain is built from TRBV5-1 and TRBJ2-5; maybe TRBD1 (5 bases). Trimming pared 0 bases from V and 4 bases from J, leaving 13 bases between. The CDR3 totals 15 residues. CDR1 and CDR2 from the germline V gene are SGHRS and YFSETQ. The chain's CDR3 is CASSLGGSGGETQYF. The CDR3 nucleotides are TGCGCCAGCAGCTTGGGGGGCTCTGGTGGAGAGACCCAGTACTTC. Using reference TRBV5-1 and TRBJ2-5 for the parts outside the CDR3, the full variable domain is KAGVTQTPRYLIKTRGQQVTLSCSPISGHRSVSWYQQTPGQGLQFLFEYFSETQRNKGNFPGRFSGRQFSNSRSEMNVSTLELGDSALYLCASSLGGSGGETQYFGPGTRLLVL.

There are a few counts of this clonotype. This chain uses TRBV9 with TRBJ1-1; TRBD1 agrees at 10 bases. Trimming at V came to 3 bases and at J to 4 bases, leaving 9 bases not matched to a gene. The V gene's germline CDR1 is SGDLS and CDR2 YYNGEE. The CDR3 length is 16 residues. The CDR3 DNA follows: TGTGCCAGCAGCGCCGGGACAGGGGATTGGGGCACTGAAGCTTTCTTT. This codes for CASSAGTGDWGTEAFF.

CDR3 residues: CASGKAGGNNEQFF. The CDR3 coding sequence is TGTGCCAGCGGCAAAGCGGGGGGGAACAATGAGCAGTTCTTC. The chain joins TRBV9 to TRBJ2-1, with 10 positions matching TRBD2. This CDR3 has 14 amino acids. Looked up from germline, CDR1 is SGDLS and CDR2 is YYNGEE. Trimming at V came to 7 bases and at J to 5 bases, leaving 6 bases not matched to a gene.